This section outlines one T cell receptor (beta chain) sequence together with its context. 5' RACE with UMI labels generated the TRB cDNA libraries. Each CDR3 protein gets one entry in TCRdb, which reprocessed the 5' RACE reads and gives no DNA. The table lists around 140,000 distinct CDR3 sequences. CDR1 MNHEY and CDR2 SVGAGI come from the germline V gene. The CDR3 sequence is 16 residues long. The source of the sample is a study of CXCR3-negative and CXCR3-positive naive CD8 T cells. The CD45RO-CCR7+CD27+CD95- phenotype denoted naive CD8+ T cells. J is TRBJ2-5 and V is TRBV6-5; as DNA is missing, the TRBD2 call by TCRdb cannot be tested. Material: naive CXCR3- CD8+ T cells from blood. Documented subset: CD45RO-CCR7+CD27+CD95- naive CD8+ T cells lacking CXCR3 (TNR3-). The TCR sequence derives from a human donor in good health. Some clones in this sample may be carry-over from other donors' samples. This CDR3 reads CASRASFSENQETQYF.